The present T cell receptor beta chain was sequenced within a study of T cells in Graves' hyperthyroidism and ophthalmopathy. Newly diagnosed patients aged 18 to 65 had hyperthyroidism of under 2 months' duration. This clonotype was seen only a few times. V was clipped by 11 bases and J by 6 bases, with 17 bases between them. The CDR3 consists of 13 residues. Germline loops: CDR1 MNHNY, CDR2 SVGAGI (reference sequence). RNA transcripts served as the template for amplifying TCR beta CDR3 regions. An initial round of RT-PCR targeting the TCR CDR3 relied on the HTBI primer set. MiXCR, applied by TCRdb to the multiplex PCR reads, yields one record per CDR3 protein. The table has around 540,000 distinct CDR3 sequences, around 46% seen once; the top ten hold just over 8%.

The chain joins TRBV6-6 to TRBJ1-5; TRBD1 is a possible D gene (5 bases). Sequences were obtained from peripheral blood or thyroid tissue (not recorded which). This clonotype was obtained from a young woman with Graves' hyperthyroidism. The CDR3 sequence: CAGSPGRGQPQHF. CDR3 nucleotide sequence: TGTGCCGGATCCCCAGGGCGAGGTCAGCCCCAGCATTTT.